These T cell receptor beta chains were read from a single sample in a study of T-cell reconstitution after alpha-beta-depleted transplantation in children. TCRdb ran MiXCR on the PCR reads and lists one entry per CDR3 protein. The table has approximately 980,000 distinct CDR3 sequences, about 29% seen once. The sequencing used PBMCs, mostly from graft donor cells, collected 360 days after TCRalphabeta/CD19-depleted stem cell transplant. The receptors originated from a boy younger than two who had a stem cell transplant for SCID, so the T cells may come from the graft donor. Each CDR3 is given with its conserved first and last residue. Fields, in order: CDR3 length, D gene, J gene, V gene, clone size, CDR3 DNA, CDR3 protein. D genes are given only for firm matches. A clone size is listed for some rows: how often the clone was seen (once, few, many), or a class if it is expanded.

>18|TRBD1|TRBJ2-7|TRBV27|.
TGTGCCAGCAGCCTACAGGGGGTTGGAGGGCCCGGGATCTACGAGCAGTACTTC
CASSLQGVGGPGIYEQYF
>13|.|TRBJ2-7|TRBV18|.
TGTGCCAGCTCACCACCACTCACCGCCGAGCAGTACTTC
CASSPPLTAEQYF
>13|.|TRBJ2-5|TRBV30|.
TGTGCCTGGAGTCTGGCAGGGGGGGAGACCCAGTACTTC
CAWSLAGGETQYF
>15|TRBD1|TRBJ1-2|TRBV29-1|.
TGCAGCGCCGGACCTACAGGGGGCGCCGGCTATGGCTACACCTTC
CSAGPTGGAGYGYTF
>13|.|TRBJ2-5|TRBV20-1|few
TGCAGTGCTAGAGCGGATCTCCAAGAGACCCAGTACTTC
CSARADLQETQYF
>14|TRBD1|TRBJ1-5|TRBV6-2/TRBV6-3|.
TGTGCCAGTAGGGACAGGAGGGGCAATCAGCCCCAGCATTTT
CASRDRRGNQPQHF
>14|TRBD2|TRBJ2-1|TRBV20-1|.
TGCAGTGCTAGTAGCGGGGGGTTTTTCAATGAGCAGTTCTTC
CSASSGGFFNEQFF
>18|TRBD2|TRBJ2-3|TRBV4-2|.
TGTGCCAGCAGCCAAGCTCTAGCGGGGGGGCTCAGCACAGATACGCAGTATTTT
CASSQALAGGLSTDTQYF
>15|.|TRBJ1-2|TRBV16|few
TGTGCCAGCAGCCAATCTAATCATGGGGGCGGAGGCTACACCTTC
CASSQSNHGGGGYTF
>17|.|TRBJ2-3|TRBV4-3|.
TGCGCCAGCAGCCAAGAAAGTCAAGGGGACGTTGGAGATACGCAGTATTTT
CASSQESQGDVGDTQYF
>17|TRBD1|TRBJ2-7|TRBV6-5|.
TGTGCCAGCAGTTATACCCCCCGGGACAGGGATTCGTACGAGCAGTACTTC
CASSYTPRDRDSYEQYF
>17|TRBD2|TRBJ2-4|TRBV2|once
TGTGCCAGCAGTGGGACTAGTGATCGGTGGGCCAAAAACATTCAGTACTTC
CASSGTSDRWAKNIQYF
>14|.|TRBJ1-1|TRBV6-2/TRBV6-3|.
TGTGCCAGCAGTAACGTGGGGATGAACACTGAAGCTTTCTTT
CASSNVGMNTEAFF
>15|TRBD1|TRBJ1-1|TRBV5-1|.
TGCGCCAGCAGCTTCGTCGGGACAGGGGGCACTGAAGCTTTCTTT
CASSFVGTGGTEAFF